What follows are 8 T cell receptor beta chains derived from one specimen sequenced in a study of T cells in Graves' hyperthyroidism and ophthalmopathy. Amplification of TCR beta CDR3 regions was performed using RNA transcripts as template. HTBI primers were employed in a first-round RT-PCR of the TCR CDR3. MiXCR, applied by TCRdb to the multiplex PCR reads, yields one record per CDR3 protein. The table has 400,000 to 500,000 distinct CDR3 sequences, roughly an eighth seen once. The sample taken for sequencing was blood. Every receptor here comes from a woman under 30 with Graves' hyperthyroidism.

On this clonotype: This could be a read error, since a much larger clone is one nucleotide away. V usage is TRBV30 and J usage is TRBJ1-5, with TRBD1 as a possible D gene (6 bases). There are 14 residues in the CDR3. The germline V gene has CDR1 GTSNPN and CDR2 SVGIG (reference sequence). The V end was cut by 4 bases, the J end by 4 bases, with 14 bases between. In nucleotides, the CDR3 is TGTGCCTGGAATGTAGGGGGAGGGAATCAGCCCCAGCATTTT. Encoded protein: CAWNVGGGNQPQHF.

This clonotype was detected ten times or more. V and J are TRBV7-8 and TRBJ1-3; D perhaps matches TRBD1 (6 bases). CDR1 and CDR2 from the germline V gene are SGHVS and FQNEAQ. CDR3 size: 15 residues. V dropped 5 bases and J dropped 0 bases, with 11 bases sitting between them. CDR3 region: CASSPRGYSGNTIYF. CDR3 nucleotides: TGTGCCAGCAGCCCCAGGGGCTACTCTGGAAACACCATATATTTT.

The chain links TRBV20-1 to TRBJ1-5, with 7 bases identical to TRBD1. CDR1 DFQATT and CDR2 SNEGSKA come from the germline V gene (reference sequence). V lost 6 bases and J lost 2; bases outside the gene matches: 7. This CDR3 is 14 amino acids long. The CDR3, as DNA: TGCAGTGCCAGACAGGGAGGGGGCAATCAGCCCCAGCATTTT. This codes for CSARQGGGNQPQHF.

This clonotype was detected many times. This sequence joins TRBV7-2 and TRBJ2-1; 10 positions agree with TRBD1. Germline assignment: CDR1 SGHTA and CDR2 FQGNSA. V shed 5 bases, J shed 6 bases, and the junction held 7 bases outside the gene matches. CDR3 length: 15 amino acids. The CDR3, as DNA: TGTGCCAGCAGCCGCGACAGGGGGCAGGGCAATGAGCAGTTCTTC. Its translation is CASSRDRGQGNEQFF.

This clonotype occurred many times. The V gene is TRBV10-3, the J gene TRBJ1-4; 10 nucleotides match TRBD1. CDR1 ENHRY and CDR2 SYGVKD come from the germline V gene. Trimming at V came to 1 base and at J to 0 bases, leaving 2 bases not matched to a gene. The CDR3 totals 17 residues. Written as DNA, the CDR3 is TGTGCCATCAGTGAGTGGGACAGGGGAGCAACTAATGAAAAACTGTTTTTT. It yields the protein CAISEWDRGATNEKLFF.

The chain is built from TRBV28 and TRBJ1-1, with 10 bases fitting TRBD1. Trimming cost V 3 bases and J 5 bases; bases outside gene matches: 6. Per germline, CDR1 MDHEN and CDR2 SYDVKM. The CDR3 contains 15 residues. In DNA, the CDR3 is TGTGCCAGCAGTTTTGACAGGGGGCTCATAACTGAAGCTTTCTTT. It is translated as CASSFDRGLITEAFF.

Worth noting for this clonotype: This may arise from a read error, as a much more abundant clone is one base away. CDR3 nucleotides: TGCGCCTCAAAGGAGGTCACAGGGAACAATGAGCAGTTCTTC. This gives the protein CASKEVTGNNEQFF. This chain connects TRBV5-1 to TRBJ2-1, with a tentative D call TRBD1 (6 bases). The CDR3 contains 14 residues. The ends were cut back, 10 bases at V and 5 bases at J, with 19 bases in the middle. Germline V gene sequence: CDR1 SGHRS, CDR2 YFSETQ.

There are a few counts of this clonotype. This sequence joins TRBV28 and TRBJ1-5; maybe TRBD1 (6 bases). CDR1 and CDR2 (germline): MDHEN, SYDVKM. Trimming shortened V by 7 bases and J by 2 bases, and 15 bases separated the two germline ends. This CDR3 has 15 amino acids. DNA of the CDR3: TGTGCCAGCAAGCTACAGGGTAGTGGCAATCAGCCCCAGCATTTT. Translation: CASKLQGSGNQPQHF.